The text below deals with one T cell receptor (beta chain). Its antigen is unknown. Expressed TCRB transcripts were sequenced after all isolated RNA was converted to cDNA. This table comes from immunoSEQ multiplex PCR, and its TCRdb copy is limited to in-frame clones, with some not included. The sample has 120,000 to 150,000 clones, 9% to 10% seen once. CDR1 is SGHRS and CDR2 is YFSETQ in the germline V gene. The CDR3 spans 15 residues. V trimming: 4 bases; J trimming: 1 base; junction bases outside the gene matches: 7. Staining for CD45RO/CCR7/CD25/CD127/CD95/CD27 allowed sorting of CD4+ naive, central memory, regulatory and stem cell-like memory cells. The authors obtained over 95% purity in all sorted populations. The data originate from a study of beta chain features in type 1 diabetes. Study-level background: On cell yields, gender and age, patients and healthy donors were similar.

The study's findings and limits: Naive, central memory and Treg TCRB repertoires appeared more alike in patients than in healthy donors.

The sample consisted of central memory CD4+ T cells from blood. This sequence joins TRBV5-1 and TRBJ2-5, with TRBD1 matching 7 bases. The sequence was collected from a woman aged 35 to 49 in good health. DNA for the CDR3: TGCGCCAGCAGCCCCCAGACAGGGATCCAAGAGACCCAGTACTTC. Translation gives CASSPQTGIQETQYF.